Detailed here is one T cell receptor (beta chain). Its matching antigen is unknown. This entry comes from a study of blood T cells in healthy people across ages. Study at large: Template switching retrieved approximately one barcoded beta molecule for each two T cells.

Broader study findings: In older individuals, TCR beta diversity per million T cells was lower, falling roughly linearly with age.

Sample-barcoded 5' priming and a J-beta primer mix drove a second PCR of 7 to 11 cycles. TCRdb passed the 5' RACE reads through MiXCR, listing each CDR3 protein once. The sample includes over 1,500,000 distinct CDR3 sequences, less than 50% of them seen just once. Sequencing used blood. This TCR derives from a woman in her thirties or forties in good health.

The CDR3, as DNA: TGCGCCAGCAGCCAACGCCAAGGACTAGACGATGAGCAGTTCTTC. Its protein is CASSQRQGLDDEQFF. This chain links TRBV4-1 with TRBJ2-1; TRBD2 aligns across 7 bases. The CDR3 covers 15 residues. J was trimmed by 8 bases and V by 2 bases; bases with no gene match: 9. Germline V gene data show CDR1 as MGHRA and CDR2 as YSYEKL.